This paragraph covers one TCR beta chain sequence. The antigen is undetermined. The study ran its PCR with 60 Vbeta and 13 Jbeta primers. Clones were read by immunoSEQ multiplex PCR, and TCRdb kept only the in-frame ones, dropping some. The sample holds 96,000 or so clones. V lost 6 bases to trimming and J lost 1 base; unmatched junction nucleotides: 10. Germline loops: CDR1 MNHEY, CDR2 SMNVEV (reference sequence). The CDR3 is made up of 16 amino acids. This entry belongs to a study of cytomegalovirus exposure and HLA in healthy donors. Study outcomes and limitations: Most observed TCR sequences were rare, whereas some public TCRs were detected in many donors. What TCR beta sequences reportedly achieved was accurate prediction of HLA-A and HLA-B alleles in most subjects. Researchers reported in a later analysis that common viral pathogens appeared linked to several top clusters.

The chain carries TRBV27 and TRBJ2-7; 9 bases are shared with TRBD2. Sequencing was performed on PBMCs. The origin of this receptor is a girl aged 10-17 years in good health and CMV-seropositive. This CDR3 reads CASRRSTSGLSYEQYF. The CDR3 DNA is TGTGCCAGCAGGAGATCTACTAGCGGGTTATCCTACGAGCAGTACTTC.